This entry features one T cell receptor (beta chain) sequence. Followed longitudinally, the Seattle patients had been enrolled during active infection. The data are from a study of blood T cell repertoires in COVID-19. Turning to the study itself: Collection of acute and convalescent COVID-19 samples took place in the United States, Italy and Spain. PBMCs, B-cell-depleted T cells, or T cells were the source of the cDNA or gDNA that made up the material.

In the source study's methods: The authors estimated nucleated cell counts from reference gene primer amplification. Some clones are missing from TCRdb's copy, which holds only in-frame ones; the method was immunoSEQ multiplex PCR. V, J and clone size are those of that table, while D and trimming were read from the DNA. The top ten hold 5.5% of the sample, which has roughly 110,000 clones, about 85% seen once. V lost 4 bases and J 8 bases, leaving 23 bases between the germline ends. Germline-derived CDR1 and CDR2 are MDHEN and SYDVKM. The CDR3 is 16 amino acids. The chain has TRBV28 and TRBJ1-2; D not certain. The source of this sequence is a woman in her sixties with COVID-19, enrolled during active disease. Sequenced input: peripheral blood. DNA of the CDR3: TGTGCCAGCAGTTCCCCCCCGTCACAGCTTCTACGGGGCTACACCTTC. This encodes CASSSPPSQLLRGYTF.